This record looks at one TCR beta chain sequence and its context. The data derive from a study of glioma-infiltrating T cells after dendritic cell vaccination. The primer mix had 60 V beta and 13 J beta primers. The repertoire was sequenced with immunoSEQ multiplex PCR; TCRdb's copy has only in-frame clones and lacks some. The sample includes about 64,000 clones, approximately 78% of them seen just once. V was shortened by 1 base and J by 6 bases, with 7 bases between the two germline ends. Germline V lookup: CDR1 LNHDA, CDR2 SQIVND (reference sequence). The CDR3 totals 12 residues. The V gene is TRBV19, the J gene TRBJ2-7; D call uncertain. Sequencing was performed on blood, taken before dendritic cell vaccination. The sequence derives from a human donor with glioblastoma. The chain's CDR3 is CASSIAPGEQYF. The DNA for the CDR3 is TGTGCCAGTAGTATAGCTCCGGGCGAGCAGTACTTC.